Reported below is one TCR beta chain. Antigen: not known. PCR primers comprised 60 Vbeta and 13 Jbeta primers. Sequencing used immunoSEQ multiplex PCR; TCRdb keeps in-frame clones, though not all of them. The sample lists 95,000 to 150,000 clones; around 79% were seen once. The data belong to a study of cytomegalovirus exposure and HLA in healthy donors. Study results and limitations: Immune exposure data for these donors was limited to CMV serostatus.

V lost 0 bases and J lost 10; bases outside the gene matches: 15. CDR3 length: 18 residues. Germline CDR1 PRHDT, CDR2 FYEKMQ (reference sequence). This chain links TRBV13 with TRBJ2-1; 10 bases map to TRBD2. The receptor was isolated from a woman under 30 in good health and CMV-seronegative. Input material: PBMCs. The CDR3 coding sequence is TGTGCCAGCAGCTTAGGCCCCAAGCGGGGGGGCTCCGTAGGGGAGCAGTTCTTC. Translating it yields CASSLGPKRGGSVGEQFF.